The 28 T cell receptor beta chains below were found in one sample sequenced in a study of cytomegalovirus exposure and HLA in healthy donors. Data came from immunoSEQ multiplex PCR; TCRdb stores just in-frame clones and leaves some out. The table has 200,000 to 300,000 clones, around 86% seen once; the top ten hold around 1.2%. The sequenced sample consisted of PBMCs. Source of these receptors: a woman in her twenties or thirties in good health and CMV-seropositive.

V is TRBV27 and J is TRBJ2-6, with 8 bases that match TRBD1. The junction had 7 bases not matched to a gene; V was cut back by 7 bases and J by 2 bases. CDR1 is MNHEY and CDR2 is SMNVEV in the germline V gene (reference sequence). The CDR3 has 16 residues. The CDR3: CASNQQGATGANVLTF. CDR3 nucleotide sequence: TGTGCCAGCAATCAGCAGGGGGCCACTGGGGCCAACGTCCTGACTTTC.

The rearrangement uses TRBV19 and TRBJ2-7; 11 bases map to TRBD1. From germline, CDR1 is LNHDA and CDR2 SQIVND (reference sequence). The CDR3 consists of 16 residues. With 6 bases clipped from V and 3 bases from J, the junction kept 10 bases outside the gene matches. As DNA, the CDR3 is TGTGCCAGTAGCTCATACACCGGGACAGGGGGCTACGAGCAGTACTTC. Its translation is CASSSYTGTGGYEQYF. Based on the CDR3 plus reference TRBV19 and TRBJ2-7, the full variable domain is DGGITQSPKYLFRKEGQNVTLSCEQNLNHDAMYWYRQDPGQGLRLIYYSQIVNDFQKGDIAEGYSVSREKKESFPLTVTSAQKNPTAFYLCASSSYTGTGGYEQYFGPGTRLTVT.

This clone was detected a few times. The chain carries TRBV27 and TRBJ2-1, with a possible D match to TRBD2 (5 bases). The CDR3 covers 13 residues. The ends were cut back, 8 bases at V and 6 bases at J, with 14 bases in the middle. Germline V gene data show CDR1 as MNHEY and CDR2 as SMNVEV (reference sequence). In nucleotides, the CDR3 is TGTGCCAGCTCCAGGCGGGTTGGCAATGAGCAGTTCTTC. This encodes CASSRRVGNEQFF.

The V gene is TRBV18, the J gene TRBJ2-5, with D unresolved. CDR1 KGHSH and CDR2 LQKENI come from the germline V gene. This CDR3 is built from 12 residues. Trimming took off 4 bases at V and 2 bases at J, with 5 bases between the two ends. The CDR3 reads CASSRQQETQYF. The CDR3 region has the DNA TGTGCCAGCTCACGCCAGCAAGAGACCCAGTACTTC.

This clone was seen a single time. This same CDR3 is encoded by further DNA sequences in the sample. The CDR3 sequence is CASSLSGSGNTIYF. The CDR3 nucleotides are TGTGCCAGCAGTCTCTCAGGCTCTGGAAACACCATATATTTT. This chain connects TRBV27 to TRBJ1-3; the D is unclear. Germline CDR1 MNHEY, CDR2 SMNVEV (reference sequence). V was cut by 5 bases and J by 0 bases, with 8 bases left in between. This CDR3 contains 14 residues.

V is TRBV5-1 and J is TRBJ2-1; a possible D gene is TRBD2 (5 bases). Germline V gives CDR1 SGHRS, CDR2 YFSETQ. The CDR3 is 15 residues long. V lost 2 bases, J lost 1 base, and 10 bases lay in between. CDR3: CASSFTPGSYNEQFF. In nucleotides, the CDR3 is TGCGCCAGCAGCTTTACCCCGGGGTCCTACAATGAGCAGTTCTTC.

CDR3 nucleotides: TGTGCCTGGAGGAGACAGGGGATGACTAACTATGGCTACACCTTC. It translates to CAWRRQGMTNYGYTF. The chain carries TRBV30 and TRBJ1-2, with TRBD1 identical over 8 bases. Germline V lookup: CDR1 GTSNPN, CDR2 SVGIG (reference sequence). The CDR3 has 15 residues. J gave up 0 bases and V 3 bases, and 6 bases lay outside the gene matches.

The chain joins TRBV25-1 to TRBJ1-4, with D unresolved. This CDR3 region has 16 residues. Germline V gives CDR1 MGHDK, CDR2 SYGVNS. Trimming shortened V by 0 bases and J by 4 bases, and 12 bases separated the two germline ends. CDR3 sequence reads: CASSEYGLGFNEKLFF. CDR3 nucleotides: TGTGCCAGCAGTGAATATGGACTGGGCTTTAATGAAAAACTGTTTTTT.

V usage is TRBV7-8 and J usage is TRBJ2-7; 9 bases map to TRBD2. Looked up from germline, CDR1 is SGHVS and CDR2 is FQNEAQ. V was pared by 6 bases and J by 7 bases, with 10 bases of the junction left unmatched. The CDR3 spans 14 residues. CDR3 sequence reads: CASRASGTRGEQYF. The DNA for the CDR3 is TGTGCCAGCAGGGCTAGCGGGACCCGAGGGGAGCAGTACTTC.

This clone was counted a few times. V and J are TRBV6-1 and TRBJ2-7, with TRBD1 matching over 9 bases. This CDR3 has 14 residues. Trimming removed 7 bases from V and 3 bases from J; junction bases left unmatched: 7. Germline CDR1 and CDR2: MNHNS and SASEGT. CDR3 amino acids: CASKMGQGFYEQYF. CDR3 coding DNA: TGTGCCAGCAAGATGGGACAGGGATTCTACGAGCAGTACTTC.

The V gene is TRBV2, the J gene TRBJ2-7; tentatively, D is TRBD1 (6 bases). Germline V gene sequence: CDR1 SNHLY, CDR2 FYNNEI. The germline V and J ends were trimmed by 6 bases and 3 bases, with 12 bases remaining between them. This CDR3 has 13 amino acids. Here the CDR3 DNA reads TGTGCCAGCAGGTCCACAGGGTTCTACGAGCAGTACTTC. Translation gives CASRSTGFYEQYF.

This clone showed up just once. The chain carries TRBV5-8 and TRBJ2-7; weak D call: TRBD2 (6 bases). CDR1 SGHTS and CDR2 YDEGEE come from the germline V gene. Trimming took off 0 bases at V and 9 bases at J, with 25 bases between the two ends. This CDR3 is built from 17 residues. CDR3 region: CASSLGWAAGQGAGQYF. The CDR3 DNA is TGTGCCAGCAGCTTGGGGTGGGCAGCGGGCCAGGGTGCCGGGCAGTACTTC.

This clone is a singleton in its sample. The chain couples TRBV10-3 to TRBJ2-3; 11 nucleotides agree with TRBD2. The V segment lost 10 bases and the J segment 0 bases; nucleotides outside the gene matches: 15. This CDR3 has 18 amino acids. CDR1 is ENHRY and CDR2 is SYGVKD in the germline V gene. The DNA for the CDR3 is TGTGCCACCTCCAGAGATAGCGGGAGGGCCTTCAGCACAGATACGCAGTATTTT. Translating gives CATSRDSGRAFSTDTQYF.

The chain links TRBV5-1 to TRBJ2-2; perhaps TRBD2 as D (5 bases). Germline CDR1 SGHRS, CDR2 YFSETQ. Trimming removed 4 bases at V and 5 bases at J, with 21 bases between. The CDR3 sequence is 17 residues long. The CDR3 is CASSPLLSRGGTGELFF. Here the CDR3 DNA reads TGCGCCAGCAGCCCCCTTTTAAGCCGTGGAGGTACCGGGGAGCTGTTTTTT.

This chain links TRBV29-1 with TRBJ2-2, with 7 bases lining up with TRBD1. Germline V CDR1 and CDR2: SQVTM, ANQGSEA. The J segment lost 6 bases and the V segment lost 1 base, leaving 5 bases of the junction unmatched. The CDR3 has 14 amino acids. DNA for the CDR3: TGCAGCGTTGAAGGTACAGGGGTCGCCGGGGAGCTGTTTTTT. Amino acids: CSVEGTGVAGELFF.

V is TRBV28 and J is TRBJ2-7, with TRBD2 identical over 10 bases. The CDR3 contains 15 residues. CDR1 is MDHEN, CDR2 SYDVKM, per germline. V lost 2 bases, J lost 3 bases, and 4 bases stayed unmatched. CDR3 residues: CASSLAPSGSYEQYF. The CDR3 DNA sequence: TGTGCCAGCAGTTTAGCTCCTAGCGGGAGCTACGAGCAGTACTTC.

The count of this clone is one. The rearrangement joins TRBV7-9 to TRBJ2-7; maybe TRBD1 (6 bases). There are 14 residues in the CDR3. Germline CDR1 and CDR2: SEHNR and FQNEAQ (reference sequence). V lost 1 base to trimming and J lost 1 base, with 8 bases between them. CDR3 nucleotides: TGTGCCAGCAGCTTAGACAGGGTGTCCTACGAGCAGTACTTC. Amino acid sequence: CASSLDRVSYEQYF. The whole variable domain, remainder taken from reference TRBV7-9 and TRBJ2-7, is DTGVSQNPRHKITKRGQNVTFRCDPISEHNRLYWYRQTLGQGPEFLTYFQNEAQLEKSRLLSDRFSAERPKGSFSTLEIQRTEQGDSAMYLCASSLDRVSYEQYFGPGTRLTVT.

This rearrangement joins TRBV10-3 to TRBJ2-3, with D perhaps TRBD2 (5 bases). The germline CDR1 and CDR2 sequences are ENHRY and SYGVKD. This CDR3 region has 14 residues. V shed 0 bases and J shed 3 bases, with 7 bases lying between them. The CDR3 reads CAISESPGTDTQYF. CDR3 DNA sequence: TGTGCCATCAGTGAGTCACCGGGGACAGATACGCAGTATTTT.

The gene calls are TRBV28 and TRBJ2-1; D is uncertain. V lost 4 bases to trimming and J lost 3 bases, with 10 bases between them. CDR3 length equals 14 residues. CDR1 is MDHEN, CDR2 SYDVKM, per germline. CDR3 loop: CASSSQENYNEQFF. CDR3 coding DNA: TGTGCCAGCAGTTCCCAGGAAAACTACAATGAGCAGTTCTTC.

The V call is TRBV6-5, the J call TRBJ2-3, with D perhaps matching TRBD2 (6 bases). CDR1 is MNHEY and CDR2 is SVGAGI in the germline V gene. The V end was cut by 7 bases, the J end by 4 bases, with 12 bases between. The CDR3 sequence is 13 residues long. The CDR3 DNA reads as TGTGCCAGCACTTCTCCGGGGGCAGATACGCAGTATTTT. Its protein is CASTSPGADTQYF.

The chain is built from TRBV5-1 and TRBJ2-1; the match to TRBD2 covers 14 bases. Germline CDR1 and CDR2: SGHRS and YFSETQ. The CDR3 totals 19 residues. Trimming at V came to 3 bases and at J to 2 bases, leaving 10 bases not matched to a gene. The CDR3 protein is CASSSGTSGSEAPYNEQFF. Here the CDR3 DNA reads TGCGCCAGCAGCTCCGGGACTAGCGGGAGTGAAGCCCCCTACAATGAGCAGTTCTTC.

The chain recombines TRBV27 with TRBJ1-2; 7 bases align to TRBD1. The CDR3 length is 12 residues. Germline values: CDR1 MNHEY, CDR2 SMNVEV (reference sequence). V lost 3 bases, J lost 7 bases, and 2 bases stayed unmatched. The CDR3 sequence: CASSFPGGGYTF. CDR3 DNA: TGTGCCAGCAGTTTTCCAGGGGGTGGCTACACCTTC.

The chain joins TRBV13 to TRBJ2-5; 7 bases match TRBD2. Germline V gene sequence: CDR1 PRHDT, CDR2 FYEKMQ (reference sequence). The CDR3 consists of 17 residues. V lost 2 bases to trimming and J lost 5 bases; unmatched junction nucleotides: 14. CDR3 sequence reads: CASSLFGEGSNGETQYF. The CDR3 DNA is TGTGCCAGCAGCTTATTCGGGGAGGGATCAAACGGGGAGACCCAGTACTTC.

The chain joins TRBV6-4 to TRBJ1-1; TRBD1 aligns across 7 bases. Germline V lookup: CDR1 MRHNA, CDR2 SNTAGT. The V gene end was trimmed by 9 bases and the J gene end by 6 bases; junction bases not matched to a gene: 10. The CDR3 has 13 amino acids. This CDR3 is CASKTGDGAEAFF. In DNA, the CDR3 is TGTGCCAGTAAAACAGGGGATGGGGCTGAAGCTTTCTTT.

This chain joins TRBV28 and TRBJ1-1; D is undetermined. The CDR3 consists of 15 residues. V lost 5 bases to trimming and J lost 5 bases, with 18 bases between them. Germline V gene data show CDR1 as MDHEN and CDR2 as SYDVKM. The CDR3 loop is CASSPMEGSFTEAFF. CDR3 nucleotides: TGTGCCAGCAGTCCCATGGAGGGTAGCTTTACTGAAGCTTTCTTT.

The gene calls are TRBV6-5 and TRBJ2-7; D remains ambiguous. Germline-derived CDR1 and CDR2 are MNHEY and SVGAGI. CDR3 length: 16 amino acids. Trimming removed 0 bases from V and 4 bases from J, with 16 bases in between. CDR3 residues: CASSYSSGPRLYEQYF. CDR3 DNA sequence: TGTGCCAGCAGTTACTCGTCGGGTCCCCGTCTTTACGAGCAGTACTTC.

V and J are TRBV5-6 and TRBJ1-5; D unclear. CDR3 length: 16 amino acids. CDR1 is SGHDT, CDR2 YYEEEE, per germline. Trimming cost V 1 base and J 2 bases, with 13 bases left between them. DNA for the CDR3: TGTGCCAGCAGCTTGTATGTGGAGATGGGCAATCAGCCCCAGCATTTT. It specifies CASSLYVEMGNQPQHF. The whole variable domain, filled in from reference TRBV5-6 and TRBJ1-5, reads DAGVTQSPTHLIKTRGQQVTLRCSPKSGHDTVSWYQQALGQGPQFIFQYYEEEERQRGNFPDRFSGHQFPNYSSELNVNALLLGDSALYLCASSLYVEMGNQPQHFGDGTRLSIL.

This chain connects TRBV2 to TRBJ2-7; D may be TRBD1 (6 bases). Trimming cost V 6 bases and J 0 bases, with 12 bases left between them. CDR1 SNHLY and CDR2 FYNNEI come from the germline V gene. The CDR3 sequence is 14 residues long. The CDR3: CASRGDRSSYEQYF. The DNA of the CDR3 is TGTGCCAGCAGGGGAGACAGGAGCTCCTACGAGCAGTACTTC.